The sequence of this T cell receptor beta chain was determined in a study of blood T cells in healthy people across ages. About this clonotype: Its antigen remains unknown.

This CDR3 is 15 amino acids long. The V gene's germline CDR1 is LGHNA and CDR2 YSLEER. Study-wide results and limits: TCR beta diversity tracked closely with naive T cell percentage. Donor CMV infection status was unknown, possibly confounding age-related changes in expanded clonotypes.

Primers used in a second PCR of roughly 6 to 11 cycles were a sample-barcoded 5' primer and a J-beta primer mix. TCRdb processed the 5' RACE reads anew with MiXCR; each CDR3 protein has one entry. The sample shows hundreds of thousands of distinct CDR3 sequences, 58% of them seen only once. A minimum of 6 micrograms of total RNA was extracted per sample. Sequencing was carried out using blood. This chain joins TRBV4-3 and TRBJ2-7, with D hard to call. The J call is uncertain, as TRBJ2-5 better fits the DNA end. The receptor's source is a man younger than 40 in good health. CDR3 sequence: CASSQGVMGWETQYF. CDR3 sequence (DNA): TGCGCCAGCAGCCAAGGAGTTATGGGTTGGGAGACCCAGTACTTC.